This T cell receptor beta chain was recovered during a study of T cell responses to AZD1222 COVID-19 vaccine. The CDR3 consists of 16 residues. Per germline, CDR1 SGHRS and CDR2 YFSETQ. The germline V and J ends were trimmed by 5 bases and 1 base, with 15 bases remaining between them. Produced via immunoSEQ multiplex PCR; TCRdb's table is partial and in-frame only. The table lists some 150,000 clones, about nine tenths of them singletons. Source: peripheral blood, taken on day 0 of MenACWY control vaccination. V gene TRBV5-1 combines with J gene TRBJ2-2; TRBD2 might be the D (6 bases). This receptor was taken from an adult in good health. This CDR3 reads CASRDPGLQNTGELFF. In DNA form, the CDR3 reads TGCGCCAGCAGGGATCCGGGACTCCAGAACACCGGGGAGCTGTTTTTT.